This T cell receptor beta chain was recorded in a study of T cells after yellow fever vaccination. The study made its TCR cDNA through 5'RACE template switching. That step introduced a universal primer site along with UMIs. TCRdb called the 5' RACE reads again in MiXCR, with one record for every CDR3 protein. The table lists more than 25,000 distinct CDR3 sequences, approximately 4.2% of them singletons. Looked up from germline, CDR1 is SGHTA and CDR2 is FQGNSA. Trimming took 5 bases from V and 13 from J, leaving 18 bases between them. CDR3 length: 14 amino acids. This clonotype came up many times. Study-wide findings and caveats: Once the booster was given, most primary-vaccination clones reappeared, at just under 98% for CD4 and approximately 88% for CD8. CD4 and CD8 compartments shared a small share of clonotypes.

This sequence originates from a man aged 18 to 29 who received the YFV17D yellow fever vaccine. This chain joins TRBV7-2 and TRBJ1-6, with D perhaps TRBD1 (6 bases). The specimen comprised PBMCs, either bulk or a sorted T-cell subset (CD4+, CD8+, memory, or dextramer-sorted; not recorded which), sampled on the day of the yellow fever booster vaccination. For the CDR3, the DNA is TGTGCCAGCAGCGTAGGAGGGGGAATCCCCCCCCTCCACTTT. Its translation is CASSVGGGIPPLHF.